This is a list of T cell receptor beta chains from one sample in a study of T cell repertoires in aging, cancer and after chemotherapy. TCRdb redid the calling of the multiplex PCR reads with MiXCR, one entry per CDR3 protein. The sample contains about 480 distinct CDR3 sequences, roughly 23% of which appear only once. The sequenced material came from blood. These receptors originate from a human donor with a blood cancer. The donor label of this sample is uncertain. Both conserved end residues are part of each CDR3. D genes are given only for firm matches. Size values are once, few and many counts, or a class for expanded clones, and some rows have none.

d_call,v_call,clone_size,j_call,cdr3_aa,cdr3_nt
TRBD2,TRBV10-1,large,TRBJ2-1,CASSESRGLAKYNEQFF,TGCGCCAGCAGTGAGTCAAGGGGACTAGCTAAGTACAATGAGCAGTTCTTC
NA,TRBV7-9,medium-sized,TRBJ1-3,CASGTGSGNTIYF,TGTGCCAGCGGGACTGGTTCTGGAAACACCATATATTTT
NA,TRBV11-1,medium-sized,TRBJ2-7,CASSFSLPYEQYF,TGTGCCAGCAGCTTCTCTCTCCCTTACGAGCAGTACTTC
NA,TRBV20-1,NA,TRBJ1-6,CSARVGGAHQLYNSPLHF,TGCAGTGCTAGAGTAGGGGGGGCCCACCAACTCTATAATTCACCCCTCCACTTT
TRBD2,TRBV20-1,few,TRBJ2-3,CSARSGRMTDTQYF,TGCAGTGCCCGCAGCGGGAGGATGACAGATACGCAGTATTTT
TRBD2,TRBV27,NA,TRBJ2-4,CASRVGTSGGVGKNIQYF,TGTGCCAGCAGGGTGGGGACTAGCGGGGGGGTGGGCAAAAACATTCAGTACTTC
NA,TRBV7-9,large,TRBJ2-1,CASSLGDGIYNEQFF,TGTGCCAGCAGCTTGGGGGACGGGATCTACAATGAGCAGTTCTTC
NA,TRBV6-1,medium-sized,TRBJ1-3,CASSELWILRRVSGNTIYF,TGTGCCAGCAGTGAATTGTGGATTCTCCGTCGGGTCTCTGGAAACACCATATATTTT
NA,TRBV20-1,few,TRBJ1-2,CSARDVQGHYGYTF,TGCAGTGCTAGAGATGTACAGGGACACTATGGCTACACCTTC
NA,TRBV27,NA,TRBJ2-2,CASSILTGNTGELFF,TGTGCCAGTAGTATCCTCACAGGGAACACCGGGGAGCTGTTTTTT
TRBD1,TRBV5-1,NA,TRBJ1-5,CASRGQGQQPQHF,TGCGCCAGCCGAGGACAGGGCCAACAGCCCCAGCATTTT
NA,TRBV2,few,TRBJ1-5,CASTMEYSNQPQHF,TGTGCCAGCACCATGGAATATAGCAATCAGCCCCAGCATTTT
NA,TRBV6-1,medium-sized,TRBJ1-5,CASLDMYSNQPQHF,TGTGCCAGCCTTGACATGTATAGCAATCAGCCCCAGCATTTT
NA,TRBV6-5,medium-sized,TRBJ2-7,CASSYSYVDGQSPPLMNYEQYF,TGTGCCAGCAGTTACTCGTATGTTGATGGCCAAAGTCCGCCCCTGATGAACTACGAGCAGTACTTC
NA,TRBV12-3/TRBV12-4,medium-sized,TRBJ2-1,CASTLDVSSYNEQFF,TGTGCCAGCACCTTAGATGTGAGCTCCTACAATGAGCAGTTCTTC
TRBD2,TRBV20-1,NA,TRBJ2-7,CSARDNDVGGMSSEQYF,TGCAGTGCTAGAGATAACGACGTCGGGGGGATGTCGAGCGAGCAGTACTTC
NA,TRBV7-9,medium-sized,TRBJ2-7,CASSSLLAGYEQYF,TGTGCCAGCAGCTCTCTACTAGCAGGGTACGAGCAGTACTTC
NA,TRBV7-3,NA,TRBJ2-3,CASSLVWGGTDTQYF,TGTGCCAGCAGCTTAGTCTGGGGGGGCACAGATACGCAGTATTTT
NA,TRBV19,medium-sized,TRBJ2-7,CASSMSPTATYEQYF,TGTGCCAGTAGTATGTCCCCGACAGCTACCTACGAGCAGTACTTC
NA,TRBV20-1,medium-sized,TRBJ1-2,CSAPPRTVQDGYTF,TGCAGTGCCCCCCCCCGGACGGTACAGGATGGCTACACCTTC
NA,TRBV19,large,TRBJ2-1,CACSFLGVDNEQFF,TGTGCCTGCAGTTTCCTAGGGGTAGACAATGAGCAGTTCTTC
NA,TRBV7-9,few,TRBJ1-5,CASSSRGNQPQHF,TGTGCCAGCAGCTCCAGAGGGAATCAGCCCCAGCATTTT
NA,TRBV11-3,large,TRBJ2-7,CASSVSEYSSYEQYF,TGTGCCAGCAGCGTAAGCGAGTACTCGTCCTACGAGCAGTACTTC
NA,TRBV6-4,few,TRBJ2-1,CASSEPSSRPYNEQFF,TGTGCCAGCAGTGAACCGTCGAGCAGGCCCTACAATGAGCAGTTCTTC
NA,TRBV7-9,large,TRBJ2-1,CASSLPGFNNEQFF,TGTGCCAGCAGCTTGCCGGGGTTCAACAATGAGCAGTTCTTC
NA,TRBV7-6,medium-sized,TRBJ2-5,CASSQPQETQYF,TGTGCCAGCAGCCAGCCCCAAGAGACCCAGTACTTC
NA,TRBV7-2,NA,TRBJ2-7,CASSLNGPYEQYF,TGTGCCAGCAGCTTGAACGGACCCTACGAGCAGTACTTC
NA,TRBV25-1,hyperexpanded,TRBJ1-2,CASRRGIYGYTF,TGTGCCAGCAGGAGGGGAATCTATGGCTACACCTTC
NA,TRBV28,NA,TRBJ2-7,CASRLTGDYEQYF,TGTGCCAGCCGCTTGACAGGCGACTACGAGCAGTACTTC
TRBD1,TRBV6-5,medium-sized,TRBJ2-1,CASIAGQGVGNEQFF,TGTGCCAGCATTGCCGGACAGGGGGTTGGCAATGAGCAGTTCTTC
TRBD1,TRBV12-3/TRBV12-4,few,TRBJ1-4,CASSPQGFVVEKLFF,TGTGCCAGCAGTCCACAGGGGTTTGTCGTTGAAAAACTGTTTTTT
TRBD2,TRBV20-1,medium-sized,TRBJ2-7,CSASAIGLAGEWSYEQYF,TGCAGTGCTAGCGCCATCGGACTAGCGGGAGAATGGTCCTACGAGCAGTACTTC
NA,TRBV27,medium-sized,TRBJ2-1,CASSSSRGGVGYNEQFF,TGTGCCAGCAGTAGCTCCAGGGGCGGAGTAGGATACAATGAGCAGTTCTTC
NA,TRBV30,large,TRBJ2-6,CAWTNSGANVLTF,TGTGCCTGGACTAACTCTGGGGCCAACGTCCTGACTTTC
NA,TRBV12-3/TRBV12-4,medium-sized,TRBJ1-5,CASSQRGVGHQPQHF,TGTGCCAGCAGTCAGAGGGGGGTCGGCCATCAGCCCCAGCATTTT
TRBD2,TRBV29-1,large,TRBJ2-1,CSIRLAGGEQFF,TGCAGCATAAGACTAGCGGGGGGTGAGCAGTTCTTC
NA,TRBV4-2,few,TRBJ1-3,CASSQDPGVERTIYF,TGTGCCAGCAGCCAAGATCCAGGGGTGGAGCGCACCATATATTTT
TRBD2,TRBV29-1,large,TRBJ2-2,CSVSTSGRPGAGELFF,TGCAGCGTGTCTACTAGCGGGAGACCTGGCGCCGGGGAGCTGTTTTTT
TRBD1,TRBV7-2,medium-sized,TRBJ2-7,CASSSMGTAKTYEQYF,TGTGCCAGCAGCTCCATGGGGACAGCGAAGACCTACGAGCAGTACTTC